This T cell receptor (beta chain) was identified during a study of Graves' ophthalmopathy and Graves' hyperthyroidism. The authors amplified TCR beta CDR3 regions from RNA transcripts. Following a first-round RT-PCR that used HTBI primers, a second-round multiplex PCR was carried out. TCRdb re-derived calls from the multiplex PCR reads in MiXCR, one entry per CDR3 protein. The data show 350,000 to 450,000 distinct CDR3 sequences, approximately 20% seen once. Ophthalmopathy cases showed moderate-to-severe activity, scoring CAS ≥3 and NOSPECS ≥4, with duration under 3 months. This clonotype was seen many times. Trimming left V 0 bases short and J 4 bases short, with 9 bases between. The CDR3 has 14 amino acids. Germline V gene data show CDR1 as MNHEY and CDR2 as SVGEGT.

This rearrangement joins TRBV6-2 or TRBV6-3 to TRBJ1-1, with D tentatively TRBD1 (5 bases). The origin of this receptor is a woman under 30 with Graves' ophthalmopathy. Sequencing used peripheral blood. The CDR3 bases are TGTGCCAGCAGTTACTCCAAGGGGTCCACTGAAGCTTTCTTT. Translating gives CASSYSKGSTEAFF.